This T cell receptor (beta chain) came from a study of shared clonotypes between healthy human individuals. Study-level results: Although depth was large, rarefaction showed that sequencing of the sorted subsets was incomplete. A reduction in generation probabilities was seen for non-shared clonotypes relative to those shared by all four donors.

Measured with immunoSEQ multiplex PCR; TCRdb has only the in-frame clones, and not every one. The sample contains roughly 410,000 clones, approximately 96% of which appear only once. V trimming: 5 bases; J trimming: 8 bases; junction bases outside the gene matches: 12. Germline V gene data show CDR1 as LNHDA and CDR2 as SQIVND (reference sequence). This CDR3 contains 15 residues. Regarding this clone: The antigen remains unidentified.

V and J are TRBV19 and TRBJ1-5; 7 bases fit TRBD1. What was sequenced was memory CD8+ T cells sorted from blood. Subset here: CD45RO+ cells pooled with CCR7-negative TemRA cells. The receptor's source is a man aged 25-40 years in good health. CDR3 DNA sequence: TGTGCCAGTAGTGCGACGACAGGGCGGAGAAAGCCCCAGCATTTT. It specifies CASSATTGRRKPQHF.